The 11 T cell receptor beta chains below all came from one sample that was sequenced in a study of control samples from healthy donors and cancer patients. Data came from immunoSEQ multiplex PCR; TCRdb stores just in-frame clones and leaves some out. The sample includes 120,000 to 150,000 clones, more than 85% of them seen just once. Sequenced material: blood. These TCRs come from a woman aged 25-40 years in good health.

The chain links TRBV27 to TRBJ2-2, with TRBD2 identical over 13 bases. The J segment lost 4 bases and the V segment lost 6 bases, leaving 5 bases of the junction unmatched. This CDR3 comprises 16 residues. Germline-derived CDR1 and CDR2 are MNHEY and SMNVEV (reference sequence). The CDR3 is CASRLAGGPGTGELFF. The CDR3 DNA is TGTGCCAGCAGACTAGCGGGAGGGCCAGGCACCGGGGAGCTGTTTTTT.

J is TRBJ1-1 and V is TRBV19; D is uncertain. V lost 7 bases and J lost 9, with 3 bases in between. In germline, CDR1 is LNHDA, CDR2 SQIVND (reference sequence). The CDR3 loop spans 8 amino acids. The CDR3, as DNA: TGTGCCAGTAACAAAGCTTTCTTT. It yields the protein CASNKAFF.

This clone was counted only a few times. The rearrangement uses TRBV25-1 and TRBJ2-1, with a possible D match to TRBD1 (5 bases). Germline-derived CDR1 and CDR2 are MGHDK and SYGVNS. The CDR3 has 16 amino acids. Deletions cut 2 bases from V and 3 bases from J, with 14 bases between. The CDR3 DNA reads TGTGCCAGCAGTGAAGGTCGCGACAGACACTACAATGAGCAGTTCTTC. Its protein is CASSEGRDRHYNEQFF.

This chain links TRBV10-3 with TRBJ1-1; 9 bases line up with TRBD1. The CDR3 length is 15 residues. Germline assignment: CDR1 ENHRY and CDR2 SYGVKD. V shed 6 bases, J shed 0 bases, and the junction held 5 bases outside the gene matches. Here the CDR3 DNA reads TGTGCCATCAGGCCGGACAGGGGCGTGAACACTGAAGCTTTCTTT. Protein sequence: CAIRPDRGVNTEAFF.

This rearrangement joins TRBV6-6 to TRBJ1-1; D not certain. The germline V and J ends were trimmed by 5 bases and 5 bases, with 12 bases remaining between them. This CDR3 spans 13 amino acids. The germline gives CDR1 MNHNY, CDR2 SVGAGI (reference sequence). The DNA of the CDR3 is TGTGCCAGCAGTCCAGGACGGATAACTGAAGCTTTCTTT. Its protein is CASSPGRITEAFF.

The chain employs TRBV2 and TRBJ1-2, with a possible D match to TRBD1 (5 bases). CDR1 is SNHLY, CDR2 FYNNEI, per germline. This CDR3 has 14 residues. V gave up 2 bases and J gave up 8 bases, with 15 bases separating them. The CDR3 DNA reads as TGTGCCAGCAGTGAAACGCACGGGGCTGAAGGCTACACCTTC. Protein: CASSETHGAEGYTF. Together with reference TRBV2 and TRBJ1-2, the CDR3 gives the full variable domain: EPEVTQTPSHQVTQMGQEVILRCVPISNHLYFYWYRQILGQKVEFLVSFYNNEISEKSEIFDDQFSVERPDGSNFTLKIRSTKLEDSAMYFCASSETHGAEGYTFGSGTRLTVV.

A few counts support this clone. The chain recombines TRBV12-3 or TRBV12-4 with TRBJ1-5; D gene unclear. There are 13 residues in the CDR3. Deletions cut 4 bases from V and 3 bases from J, with 7 bases between. CDR3 DNA: TGTGCCAGCAGTTATCACCCCAATCAGCCCCAGCATTTT. Translated, it gives CASSYHPNQPQHF.

CDR3 nucleotides: TGTGCCAGCTCAGGTATGCCGGGACAGGCCAATTCACCCCTCCACTTT. As protein: CASSGMPGQANSPLHF. The chain recombines TRBV18 with TRBJ1-6; 8 bases line up with TRBD1. J was trimmed by 7 bases and V by 5 bases; bases with no gene match: 10. CDR3 size: 16 residues. CDR1 is KGHSH and CDR2 is LQKENI in the germline V gene.

V is TRBV18 and J is TRBJ1-4; no clear D gene. Trimming cost V 6 bases and J 4 bases, with 15 bases left between them. CDR3 length equals 15 residues. CDR1 is KGHSH, CDR2 LQKENI, per germline. CDR3 sequence: CASSLRRASNEKLFF. The CDR3, as DNA: TGTGCCAGCTCGCTACGCCGGGCGAGTAATGAAAAACTGTTTTTT.

V is TRBV28 and J is TRBJ1-2, with D unclear. CDR1 and CDR2 from the germline V gene are MDHEN and SYDVKM. The CDR3 loop spans 12 amino acids. Trimming pared 5 bases from V and 3 bases from J, leaving 7 bases between. In nucleotides, the CDR3 is TGTGCCAGCAGTGGATATGACTATGGCTACACCTTC. Its translation is CASSGYDYGYTF.

The rearrangement joins TRBV28 to TRBJ2-7; D uncertain. Looked up from germline, CDR1 is MDHEN and CDR2 is SYDVKM. The CDR3 has 14 amino acids. Trimming cost V 6 bases and J 0 bases, with 12 bases left between them. The CDR3 DNA is TGTGCCAGCAGCCCTTCATCGACCTCCTACGAGCAGTACTTC. This encodes CASSPSSTSYEQYF.